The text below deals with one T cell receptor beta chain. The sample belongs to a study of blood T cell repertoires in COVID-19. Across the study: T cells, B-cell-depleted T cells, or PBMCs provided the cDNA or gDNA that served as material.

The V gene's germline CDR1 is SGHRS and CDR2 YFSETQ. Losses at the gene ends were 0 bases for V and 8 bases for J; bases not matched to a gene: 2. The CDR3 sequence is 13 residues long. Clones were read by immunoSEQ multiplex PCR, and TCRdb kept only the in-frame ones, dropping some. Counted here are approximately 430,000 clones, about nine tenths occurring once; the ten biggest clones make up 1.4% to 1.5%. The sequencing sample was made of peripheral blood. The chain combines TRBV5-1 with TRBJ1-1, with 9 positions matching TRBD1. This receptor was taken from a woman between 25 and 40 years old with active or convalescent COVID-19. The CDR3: CASSLGQGGEAFF. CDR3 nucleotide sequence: TGCGCCAGCAGCTTGGGACAGGGGGGAGAAGCTTTCTTT.